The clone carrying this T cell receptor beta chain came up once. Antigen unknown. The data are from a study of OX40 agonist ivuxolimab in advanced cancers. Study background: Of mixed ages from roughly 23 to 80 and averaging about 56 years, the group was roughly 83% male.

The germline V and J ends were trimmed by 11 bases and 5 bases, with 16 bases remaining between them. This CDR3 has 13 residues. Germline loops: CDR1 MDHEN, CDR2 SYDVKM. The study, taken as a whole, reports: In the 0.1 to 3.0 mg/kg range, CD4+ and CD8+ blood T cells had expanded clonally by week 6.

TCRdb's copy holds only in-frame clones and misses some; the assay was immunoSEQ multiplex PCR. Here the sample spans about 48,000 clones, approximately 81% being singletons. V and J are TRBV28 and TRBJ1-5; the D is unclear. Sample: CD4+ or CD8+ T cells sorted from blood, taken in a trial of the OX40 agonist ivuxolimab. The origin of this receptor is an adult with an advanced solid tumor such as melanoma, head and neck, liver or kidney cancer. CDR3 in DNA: TGTGCCGGTTCGGTAACGGTTGATCAGCCCCAGCATTTT. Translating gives CAGSVTVDQPQHF.